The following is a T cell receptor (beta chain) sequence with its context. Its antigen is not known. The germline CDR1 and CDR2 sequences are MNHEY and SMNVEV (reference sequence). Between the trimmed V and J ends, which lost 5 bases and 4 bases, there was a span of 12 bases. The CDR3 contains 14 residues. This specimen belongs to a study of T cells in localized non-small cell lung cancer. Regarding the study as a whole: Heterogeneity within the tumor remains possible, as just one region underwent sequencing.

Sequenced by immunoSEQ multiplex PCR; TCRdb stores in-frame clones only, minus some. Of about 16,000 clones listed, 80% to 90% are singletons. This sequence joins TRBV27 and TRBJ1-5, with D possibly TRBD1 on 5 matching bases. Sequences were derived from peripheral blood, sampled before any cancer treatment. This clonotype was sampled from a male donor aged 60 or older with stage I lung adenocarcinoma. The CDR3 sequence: CASSLVGGNQPQHF. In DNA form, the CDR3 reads TGTGCCAGCAGTCTCGTGGGGGGAAATCAGCCCCAGCATTTT.